Below, 9 T cell receptor beta chains from the same sample are listed, as sequenced in a study of blood T cells in healthy people across ages. Sample-barcoded 5' priming and a J-beta primer mix drove a second PCR of roughly 6 to 12 cycles. TCRdb redid the calling of the 5' RACE reads with MiXCR, one entry per CDR3 protein. The top ten clones hold approximately 19% of a sample with about 1 million distinct CDR3 sequences, around 45% of them seen once. The sequenced sample was blood. These receptors came from an older woman in good health.

This clonotype was recorded a few times. The CDR3 loop is CASSLSGHSTDTQYF. CDR3 DNA: TGTGCCAGCAGCTTAAGTGGCCATAGCACAGATACGCAGTATTTT. This chain uses TRBV7-9 with TRBJ2-3; D uncertain. Germline assignment: CDR1 SEHNR and CDR2 FQNEAQ (reference sequence). Trimming took off 2 bases at V and 0 bases at J, with 9 bases between the two ends. CDR3 size: 15 residues.

The chain couples TRBV15 to TRBJ2-5; tentative D call: TRBD2 (5 bases). The J call may be incorrect, as the DNA end agrees better with TRBJ2-7. Looked up from germline, CDR1 is LNHNV and CDR2 is YYDKDF (reference sequence). There are 12 residues in the CDR3. CDR3 DNA sequence: TGTGCCACCAGCCCGAGAAGCGGCGAGCAGTACTTC. Protein: CATSPRSGEQYF.

The rearrangement joins TRBV6-5 to TRBJ2-1, with 10 bases that match TRBD2. Germline V lookup: CDR1 MNHEY, CDR2 SVGAGI. Trimming cost V 2 bases and J 7 bases; bases outside gene matches: 8. CDR3 length: 16 amino acids. DNA for the CDR3: TGTGCCAGCAGTTACACCAGAGCGGGAGGGAGGAATGAGCAGTTCTTC. This sequence encodes CASSYTRAGGRNEQFF.

This clonotype was counted only a few times. The chain carries TRBV3-1 and TRBJ2-7; D gene ambiguous. V was cut by 0 bases and J by 6 bases, with 12 bases left in between. The CDR3 is 14 amino acids. From germline, CDR1 is LGHDT and CDR2 YNNKEL (reference sequence). The CDR3 protein is CASSQDRAPSEQYF. The DNA of the CDR3 is TGTGCCAGCAGCCAAGATCGGGCCCCTAGCGAGCAGTACTTC.

This chain joins TRBV12-3 or TRBV12-4 and TRBJ2-7; D might be TRBD1 or TRBD2, each matching 6 bases. The J call is uncertain, as TRBJ2-5 better fits the DNA end. The CDR3 has 14 residues. CDR3: CASPTGGNQETQYF. The CDR3 DNA is TGTGCCAGTCCGACAGGAGGGAACCAAGAGACCCAGTACTTC.

V is TRBV6-5 and J is TRBJ2-6; 8 nucleotides match TRBD1. The CDR3 covers 18 residues. Germline V gene sequence: CDR1 MNHEY, CDR2 SVGAGI. V dropped 4 bases and J dropped 1; count of bases not matched to a gene: 9. CDR3 sequence: CASSSQAGGTSGANVLTF. CDR3 sequence (DNA): TGTGCCAGCAGTTCACAGGCAGGGGGCACTTCTGGGGCCAACGTCCTGACTTTC.

The V and J genes are TRBV6-5 and TRBJ2-1; TRBD2 is a possible D gene (5 bases). V lost 0 bases and J lost 1, with 16 bases in between. The germline CDR1 and CDR2 sequences are MNHEY and SVGAGI. The CDR3 is 18 residues long. The DNA of the CDR3 is TGTGCCAGCAGTTACTCCTCGTTCACCAGCGGATCCTACAATGAGCAGTTCTTC. Its translation is CASSYSSFTSGSYNEQFF.

The chain uses TRBV3-1 and TRBJ2-4; D gene uncertain. The CDR3 runs 18 residues. CDR1 is LGHDT and CDR2 is YNNKEL in the germline V gene (reference sequence). Trimming took off 3 bases at V and 0 bases at J, with 18 bases between the two ends. The CDR3 spells CASSQVRGLSLAKNIQYF. The CDR3 nucleotides read TGTGCCAGCAGCCAGGTCCGCGGATTATCCTTAGCCAAAAACATTCAGTACTTC.

The chain has TRBV12-3 or TRBV12-4 and TRBJ2-7, with a weak D call TRBD2 (7 bases). Trimming removed 1 base at V and 7 bases at J, with 17 bases between. The CDR3 is made up of 15 amino acids. The CDR3 coding sequence is TGTGCCAGCAGTTTAGGCACAGGGAGGGTAGGGGAGCAGTACTTC. Its protein product is CASSLGTGRVGEQYF.